A single sample gave rise to the 21 T cell receptor beta chains below, sequenced in a study of blood T cell repertoires in COVID-19 (dated by TCRdb to the early 2020s). Library construction relied on the immunoSEQ multiplex PCR assay. Drawn from immuneACCESS, this table holds only the in-frame rearrangements with V and J called that TCRdb kept. Clones are partly lost; checked studies trace under half to an unresolved V gene and leave the rest unexplained. The sample table lists 60,000 to 80,000 clones, roughly 84% of them with a count of one. Of the sample, 7.5% to 9% is held by the ten largest clones. The specimen was peripheral blood. The receptors were sampled from a man between 50 and 59 years old with active COVID-19.

The chain couples TRBV7-8 to TRBJ2-5; 15 bases are a match to TRBD2. The V segment lost 1 base and the J segment 5 bases; nucleotides outside the gene matches: 5. This CDR3 contains 17 residues. Germline lookup yields CDR1 SGHVS and CDR2 FQNEAQ. CDR3: CASSLEGLAGGWETQYF. Written as DNA, the CDR3 is TGTGCCAGCAGCTTAGAAGGACTAGCGGGGGGGTGGGAGACCCAGTACTTC. Complete variable domain (other parts from reference TRBV7-8 and TRBJ2-5): GAGVSQSPRYKVAKRGQDVALRCDPISGHVSLFWYQQALGQGPEFLTYFQNEAQLDKSGLPSDRFFAERPEGSVSTLKIQRTQQEDSAVYLCASSLEGLAGGWETQYFGPGTRLLVL.

CDR3 bases: TGTGCCTGGAGTGTAGGCGGTGTACCTTTCACAGATACGCAGTATTTT. This translates into CAWSVGGVPFTDTQYF. The V and J genes are TRBV30 and TRBJ2-3; no definite D call. With 0 bases removed from V and 2 bases from J, the gap between germline ends came to 15 bases. Germline values: CDR1 GTSNPN, CDR2 SVGIG (reference sequence). The CDR3 is made up of 16 amino acids.

The chain couples TRBV6-5 to TRBJ2-4; D may be TRBD2 (7 bases). The CDR3 is 13 residues long. Trimming cost V 3 bases and J 7 bases, with 10 bases left between them. Germline V gene lookup returns CDR1 MNHEY and CDR2 SVGAGI. As DNA, the CDR3 is TGTGCCAGCAGTTATTCGGGGGGCAACATTCAGTACTTC. Encoded protein: CASSYSGGNIQYF.

This clone has a single count. The rearrangement links TRBV2 to TRBJ2-5, with TRBD2 matching over 9 bases. This CDR3 has 14 amino acids. The germline gives CDR1 SNHLY, CDR2 FYNNEI. Trimming at V came to 6 bases and at J to 5 bases, leaving 7 bases not matched to a gene. This CDR3 is CASRETSGGETQYF. The CDR3 nucleotides read TGTGCCAGCAGGGAGACTAGCGGAGGGGAGACCCAGTACTTC. The full variable domain, in which reference TRBV2 and TRBJ2-5 provide the parts outside the CDR3, is EPEVTQTPSHQVTQMGQEVILRCVPISNHLYFYWYRQILGQKVEFLVSFYNNEISEKSEIFDDQFSVERPDGSNFTLKIRSTKLEDSAMYFCASRETSGGETQYFGPGTRLLVL.

This chain joins TRBV7-8 and TRBJ1-1, with no clear D. CDR3 length: 16 amino acids. Per the germline V gene, CDR1 is SGHVS and CDR2 is FQNEAQ. With 2 bases removed from V and 5 bases from J, the gap between germline ends came to 18 bases. The chain's CDR3 is CASSLWGEQVGTEAFF. CDR3 DNA sequence: TGTGCCAGCAGCTTATGGGGAGAGCAGGTTGGAACTGAAGCTTTCTTT. Using reference TRBV7-8 and TRBJ1-1 for the parts outside the CDR3, the full variable domain is GAGVSQSPRYKVAKRGQDVALRCDPISGHVSLFWYQQALGQGPEFLTYFQNEAQLDKSGLPSDRFFAERPEGSVSTLKIQRTQQEDSAVYLCASSLWGEQVGTEAFFGQGTRLTVV.

The gene calls are TRBV6-2 or TRBV6-3 and TRBJ2-2, with TRBD1 matching 8 bases. There are 15 residues in the CDR3. V lost 2 bases and J lost 5; bases outside the gene matches: 4. Germline CDR1 is MNHEY and CDR2 is SVGEGT. In DNA form, the CDR3 reads TGTGCCAGCAGTTACAGCAGGGGGCTAACCGGGGAGCTGTTTTTT. It codes for CASSYSRGLTGELFF.

CDR3 sequence (DNA): TGTGCCAGCAGCCTCGGGACTAGCGGGGGCTACGAGCAGTACTTC. Translated, it gives CASSLGTSGGYEQYF. The chain has TRBV6-5 and TRBJ2-7, with TRBD2 matching 14 bases. CDR1 is MNHEY and CDR2 is SVGAGI in the germline V gene. The CDR3 extends over 15 amino acids. J lost 3 bases, V lost 6 bases, and 4 bases had no gene match.

CDR3: CASSSFLTGELFF. The CDR3 nucleotides read TGTGCCAGCAGCTCTTTCCTCACCGGGGAGCTGTTTTTT. V and J are TRBV7-9 and TRBJ2-2; D gene ambiguous. This CDR3 contains 13 residues. Germline lookup yields CDR1 SEHNR and CDR2 FQNEAQ (reference sequence). The V end was cut by 4 bases, the J end by 4 bases, with 7 bases between.

The chain carries TRBV5-4 and TRBJ2-1; D is possibly TRBD2 (5 bases). V was pared by 3 bases and J by 5 bases, with 18 bases between. The CDR3 is 16 residues long. CDR1 is SGHNT, CDR2 YYREEE, per germline (reference sequence). CDR3 residues: CASSSIIGVRDNEQFF. CDR3 bases: TGTGCCAGCAGCTCCATAATCGGGGTCCGGGACAATGAGCAGTTCTTC.

The chain has TRBV5-1 and TRBJ1-4; TRBD1 is a possible D gene (5 bases). Germline V lookup: CDR1 SGHRS, CDR2 YFSETQ. With 0 bases removed from V and 7 bases from J, the gap between germline ends came to 13 bases. The CDR3 is 15 residues long. The CDR3 loop reads CASSLVGGGAEKLFF. CDR3 coding DNA: TGCGCCAGCAGCTTGGTCGGGGGAGGTGCTGAAAAACTGTTTTTT.

The genes are TRBV27 and TRBJ2-7; 10 bases match TRBD2. The trim removed 5 bases at V and 2 bases at J, leaving 9 bases unmatched. Germline CDR1 and CDR2: MNHEY and SMNVEV (reference sequence). The CDR3 covers 16 residues. This chain's CDR3 is CASSPTPSGGAYEQYF. In DNA, the CDR3 is TGTGCCAGCAGTCCAACCCCGAGCGGGGGGGCCTACGAGCAGTACTTC.

This clone appeared once. This chain uses TRBV11-2 with TRBJ2-3; TRBD2 matches at 8 bases. V gave up 4 bases and J gave up 0 bases; unmatched junction bases: 9. Germline CDR1 is SGHAT and CDR2 is FQNNGV. The CDR3 loop spans 17 amino acids. CDR3 nucleotides: TGTGCCAGCAGCTCCCGAGGTAGCGGGGCTAGCACAGATACGCAGTATTTT. Its protein is CASSSRGSGASTDTQYF. The variable domain in full, completed from reference TRBV11-2 and TRBJ2-3, reads EAGVAQSPRYKIIEKRQSVAFWCNPISGHATLYWYQQILGQGPKLLIQFQNNGVVDDSQLPKDRFSAERLKGVDSTLKIQPAKLEDSAVYLCASSSRGSGASTDTQYFGPGTRLTVL.

Only a few counts were recorded for this clone. This chain joins TRBV2 and TRBJ1-4; 9 nucleotides line up with TRBD1. J was trimmed by 7 bases and V by 5 bases; bases with no gene match: 8. Germline CDR1 reads SNHLY; CDR2 reads FYNNEI. The CDR3 length is 15 residues. This CDR3 is CASSSPGTGFEKLFF. The DNA for the CDR3 is TGTGCCAGCAGTTCTCCCGGGACAGGGTTTGAAAAACTGTTTTTT.

The count of this clone is one. V and J are TRBV30 and TRBJ2-6; TRBD1 aligns across 9 bases. The J segment lost 3 bases and the V segment lost 0 bases, leaving 9 bases of the junction unmatched. CDR3 length: 18 residues. Germline assignment: CDR1 GTSNPN and CDR2 SVGIG (reference sequence). As DNA, the CDR3 is TGTGCCTGGAGTGTAAGCACAGGGGGCGAAGGTGGGGCCAACGTCCTGACTTTC. It translates to CAWSVSTGGEGGANVLTF.

This clone was detected a few times. The V call is TRBV5-6, the J call TRBJ1-5; D is perhaps TRBD1 (6 bases). Germline CDR1 is SGHDT and CDR2 is YYEEEE. V shed 0 bases and J shed 7 bases, with 11 bases lying between them. This CDR3 region has 14 residues. CDR3 region: CASSLGGQGQPQHF. The CDR3 DNA sequence: TGTGCCAGCAGCTTGGGGGGGCAGGGGCAGCCCCAGCATTTT.

This chain links TRBV28 with TRBJ2-1; D is possibly TRBD2 (6 bases). Germline loops: CDR1 MDHEN, CDR2 SYDVKM. V was trimmed by 4 bases and J by 9 bases, leaving 10 bases between them. CDR3 length: 12 amino acids. The CDR3 nucleotides read TGTGCCAGCAGTTCCCGGAGGGCTGAGCAGTTCTTC. This translates into CASSSRRAEQFF.

The genes are TRBV11-2 and TRBJ2-1, with 8 nucleotides matching TRBD2. V was pared by 5 bases and J by 6 bases, with 9 bases of the junction left unmatched. CDR1 is SGHAT, CDR2 FQNNGV, per germline. This CDR3 region has 15 residues. CDR3 region: CASSLQPGGINEQFF. DNA for the CDR3: TGTGCCAGCAGCCTTCAGCCGGGGGGGATCAATGAGCAGTTCTTC.

This sequence joins TRBV30 and TRBJ2-1, with 10 bases lining up with TRBD1. The CDR3 totals 14 residues. Germline V lookup: CDR1 GTSNPN, CDR2 SVGIG (reference sequence). V was pared by 3 bases and J by 4 bases, with 3 bases of the junction left unmatched. The CDR3 DNA reads as TGTGCCTGGAGGGGGGACAGGGGTTACAATGAGCAGTTCTTC. This codes for CAWRGDRGYNEQFF.

The chain links TRBV5-6 to TRBJ2-1, with a tentative D call TRBD1 (6 bases). The germline V gene encodes CDR1 SGHDT and CDR2 YYEEEE. Trimming removed 0 bases at V and 6 bases at J, with 10 bases between. The CDR3 has 14 amino acids. The CDR3 DNA reads as TGTGCCAGCAGCTTGGGAGCCAGGGGCAATGAGCAGTTCTTC. Translated, it gives CASSLGARGNEQFF.

The chain couples TRBV7-9 to TRBJ1-1, with D uncertain. V gave up 2 bases and J gave up 1 base, with 5 bases separating them. This CDR3 region has 13 residues. Germline assignment: CDR1 SEHNR and CDR2 FQNEAQ (reference sequence). The CDR3 reads CASSLSRNTEAFF. CDR3 coding DNA: TGTGCCAGCAGCTTAAGCCGGAACACTGAAGCTTTCTTT.

The V call is TRBV27, the J call TRBJ1-4, with TRBD1 matching 7 bases. The V gene's germline CDR1 is MNHEY and CDR2 SMNVEV (reference sequence). J lost 7 bases, V lost 0 bases, and 14 bases had no gene match. The CDR3 extends over 18 amino acids. This chain's CDR3 is CASSLSYYSGTASEKLFF. Here the CDR3 DNA reads TGTGCCAGCAGTTTATCTTATTACTCGGGGACAGCGAGTGAAAAACTGTTTTTT. Using reference TRBV27 and TRBJ1-4 for the parts outside the CDR3, the full variable domain is EAQVTQNPRYLITVTGKKLTVTCSQNMNHEYMSWYRQDPGLGLRQIYYSMNVEVTDKGDVPEGYKVSRKEKRNFPLILESPSPNQTSLYFCASSLSYYSGTASEKLFFGSGTQLSVL.